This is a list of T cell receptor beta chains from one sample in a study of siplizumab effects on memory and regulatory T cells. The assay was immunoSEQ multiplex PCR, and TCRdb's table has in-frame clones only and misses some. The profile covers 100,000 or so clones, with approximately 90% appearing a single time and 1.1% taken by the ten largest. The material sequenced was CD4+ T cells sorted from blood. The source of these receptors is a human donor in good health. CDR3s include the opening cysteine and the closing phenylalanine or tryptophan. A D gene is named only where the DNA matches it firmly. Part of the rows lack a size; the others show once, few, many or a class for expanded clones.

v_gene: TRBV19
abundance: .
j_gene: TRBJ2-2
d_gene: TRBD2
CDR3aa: CASRLYGLAGDSGELFF
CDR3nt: TGTGCCAGTAGGCTTTATGGACTAGCGGGAGATTCCGGGGAGCTGTTTTTT

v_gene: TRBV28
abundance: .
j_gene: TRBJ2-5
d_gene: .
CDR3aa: CASSFWVDETQYF
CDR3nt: TGTGCCAGCAGTTTCTGGGTCGATGAGACCCAGTACTTC

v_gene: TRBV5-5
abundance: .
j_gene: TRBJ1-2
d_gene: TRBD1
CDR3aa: CASSLDDRANYGYTF
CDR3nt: TGTGCCAGCAGCTTGGATGACAGGGCTAACTATGGCTACACCTTC

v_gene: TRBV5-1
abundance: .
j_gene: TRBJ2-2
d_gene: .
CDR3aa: CASSAQGTGELFF
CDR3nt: TGCGCCAGCAGCGCCCAGGGCACCGGGGAGCTGTTTTTT

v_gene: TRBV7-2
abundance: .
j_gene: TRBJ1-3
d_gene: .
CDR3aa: CASSLDSSGNTIYF
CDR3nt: TGTGCCAGCAGCTTAGACAGCTCTGGAAACACCATATATTTT

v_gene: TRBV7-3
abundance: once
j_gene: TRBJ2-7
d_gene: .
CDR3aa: CASSYSGVGGYEQYF
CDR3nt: TGTGCCAGCAGCTACAGCGGCGTTGGGGGTTACGAGCAGTACTTC

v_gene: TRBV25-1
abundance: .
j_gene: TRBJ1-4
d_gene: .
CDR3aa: CASSEWAGVNEKLFF
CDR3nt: TGTGCCAGCAGTGAATGGGCAGGCGTTAATGAAAAACTGTTTTTT

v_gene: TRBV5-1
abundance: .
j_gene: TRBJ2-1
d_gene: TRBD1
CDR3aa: CASSFSGTADNEQFF
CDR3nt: TGCGCCAGCAGCTTCTCCGGGACAGCCGACAATGAGCAGTTCTTC

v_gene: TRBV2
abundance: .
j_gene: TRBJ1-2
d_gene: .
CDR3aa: CASSEDRRAYYGYTF
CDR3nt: TGTGCCAGCAGTGAAGACAGACGGGCCTACTATGGCTACACCTTC

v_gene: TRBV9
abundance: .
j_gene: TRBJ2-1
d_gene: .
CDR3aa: CASSVGSRTPNEQFF
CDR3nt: TGTGCCAGCAGCGTAGGGTCTAGAACCCCCAATGAGCAGTTCTTC

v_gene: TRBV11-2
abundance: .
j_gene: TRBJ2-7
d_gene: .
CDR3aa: CASSLAGLYEQYF
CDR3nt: TGTGCCAGCAGCTTAGCAGGGCTCTACGAGCAGTACTTC

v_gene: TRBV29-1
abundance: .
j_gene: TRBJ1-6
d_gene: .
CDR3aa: CSAQTGQGLPLHF
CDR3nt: TGCAGCGCTCAAACCGGGCAAGGGCTTCCCCTCCACTTT

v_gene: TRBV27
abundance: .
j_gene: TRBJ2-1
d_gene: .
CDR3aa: CASSFNNEQFF
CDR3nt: TGTGCCAGCAGTTTCAACAATGAGCAGTTCTTC

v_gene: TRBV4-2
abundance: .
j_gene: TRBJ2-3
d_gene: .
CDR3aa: CASSQTVGGGGTDTQYF
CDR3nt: TGTGCCAGCAGCCAGACGGTGGGGGGGGGCGGGACAGATACGCAGTATTTT

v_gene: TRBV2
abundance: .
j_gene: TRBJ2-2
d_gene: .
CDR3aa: CASARTGELFF
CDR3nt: TGTGCCAGCGCCCGGACCGGGGAGCTGTTTTTT

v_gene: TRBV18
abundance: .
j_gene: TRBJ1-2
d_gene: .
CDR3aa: CASSPQMTNYGYTF
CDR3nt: TGTGCCAGCTCACCCCAGATGACTAACTATGGCTACACCTTC

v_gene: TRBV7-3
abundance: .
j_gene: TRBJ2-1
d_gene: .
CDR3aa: CASSLSGARNEQFF
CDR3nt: TGTGCCAGCAGCTTAAGCGGGGCCCGTAATGAGCAGTTCTTC

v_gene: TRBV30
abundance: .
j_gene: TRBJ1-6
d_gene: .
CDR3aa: CAWSVGGTNSPLHF
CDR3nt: TGCGCCTGGAGTGTAGGAGGGACCAATTCACCCCTCCACTTT

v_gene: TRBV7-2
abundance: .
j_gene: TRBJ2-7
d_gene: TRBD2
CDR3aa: CASSYRTSGTYEQYF
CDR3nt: TGTGCCAGCAGCTACAGGACTAGCGGGACCTACGAGCAGTACTTC

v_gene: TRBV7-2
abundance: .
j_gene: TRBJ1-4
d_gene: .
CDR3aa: CASSLEQGREKLFF
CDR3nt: TGTGCCAGCAGCTTAGAGCAAGGGCGTGAAAAACTGTTTTTT

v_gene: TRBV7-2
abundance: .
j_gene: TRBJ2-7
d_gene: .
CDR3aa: CASSIRFLPEQYF
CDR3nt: TGTGCCAGCAGCATAAGATTCCTTCCCGAGCAGTACTTC

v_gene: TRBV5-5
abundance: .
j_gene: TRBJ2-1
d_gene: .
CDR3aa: CASSLMTVRNEQFF
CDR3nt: TGTGCCAGCAGCTTGATGACAGTACGTAATGAGCAGTTCTTC

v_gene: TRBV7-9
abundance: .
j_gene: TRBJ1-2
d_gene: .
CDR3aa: CASSLQGNYGYTF
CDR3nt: TGTGCCAGCAGCTTACAAGGAAACTATGGCTACACCTTC

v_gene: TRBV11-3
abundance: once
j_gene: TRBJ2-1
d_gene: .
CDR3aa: CASSLAGTGNEQFF
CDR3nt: TGTGCCAGCAGCTTAGCTGGGACCGGCAATGAGCAGTTCTTC

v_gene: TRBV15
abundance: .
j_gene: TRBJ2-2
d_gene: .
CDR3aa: CATSRGGRPTGELFF
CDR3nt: TGTGCCACCAGCAGAGGGGGCAGGCCCACCGGGGAGCTGTTTTTT

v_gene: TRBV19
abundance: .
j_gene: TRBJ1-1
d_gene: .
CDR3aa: CASSITWMNTEAFF
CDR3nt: TGTGCCAGTAGTATTACCTGGATGAACACTGAAGCTTTCTTT

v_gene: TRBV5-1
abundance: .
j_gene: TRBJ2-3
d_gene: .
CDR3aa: CASSGRTVKDTQYF
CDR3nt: TGCGCCAGCAGCGGGAGGACAGTTAAAGATACGCAGTATTTT

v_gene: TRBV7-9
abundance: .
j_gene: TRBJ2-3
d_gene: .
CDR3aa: CASSDRRGIGADTQYF
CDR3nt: TGTGCCAGCAGCGACCGACGTGGGATCGGAGCAGATACGCAGTATTTT

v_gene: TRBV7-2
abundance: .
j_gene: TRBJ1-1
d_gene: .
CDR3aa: CASSLNPTENTEAFF
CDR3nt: TGTGCCAGCAGCTTAAACCCGACTGAAAACACTGAAGCTTTCTTT

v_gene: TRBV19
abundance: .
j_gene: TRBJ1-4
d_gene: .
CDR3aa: CASGGVATNEKLFF
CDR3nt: TGTGCCAGTGGGGGGGTTGCAACTAATGAAAAACTGTTTTTT

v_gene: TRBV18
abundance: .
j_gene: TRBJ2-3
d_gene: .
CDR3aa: CASSPDSDTQYF
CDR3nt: TGTGCCAGCTCACCGGACTCTGATACGCAGTATTTT

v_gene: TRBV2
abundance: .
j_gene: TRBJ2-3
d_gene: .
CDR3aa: CASRAGTSLRDTQYF
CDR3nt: TGTGCCAGCAGGGCCGGGACCTCCCTGAGGGATACGCAGTATTTT

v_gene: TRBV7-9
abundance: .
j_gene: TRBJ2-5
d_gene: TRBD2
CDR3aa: CASSWTSTGETQYF
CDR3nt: TGTGCCAGCAGCTGGACTAGCACTGGGGAGACCCAGTACTTC

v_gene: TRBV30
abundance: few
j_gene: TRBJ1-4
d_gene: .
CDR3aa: CAWSVFRQLNEKLFF
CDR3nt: TGTGCCTGGAGTGTTTTCCGACAGCTTAATGAAAAACTGTTTTTT

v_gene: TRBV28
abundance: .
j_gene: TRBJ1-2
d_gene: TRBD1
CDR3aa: CASRLQGTGYGYTF
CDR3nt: TGTGCCAGCAGACTACAGGGGACGGGCTATGGCTACACCTTC

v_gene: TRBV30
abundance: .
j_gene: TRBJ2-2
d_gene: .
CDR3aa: CAWSVGVGSGGELFF
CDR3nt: TGTGCCTGGAGTGTAGGGGTGGGGTCTGGCGGGGAGCTGTTTTTT

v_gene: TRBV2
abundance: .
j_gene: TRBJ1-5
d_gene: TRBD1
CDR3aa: CASRAGTGRNQPQHF
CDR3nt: TGTGCCAGCAGGGCCGGGACAGGGCGTAATCAGCCCCAGCATTTT

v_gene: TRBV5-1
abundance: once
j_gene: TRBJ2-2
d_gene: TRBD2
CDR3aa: CASSFTGLAGLFDTGELFF
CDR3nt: TGCGCCAGCAGCTTTACGGGACTAGCGGGACTTTTTGACACCGGGGAGCTGTTTTTT

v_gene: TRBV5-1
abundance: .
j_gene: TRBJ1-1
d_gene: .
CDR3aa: CASSLDPGSTEAFF
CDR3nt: TGCGCCAGCAGCTTGGACCCAGGGAGCACTGAAGCTTTCTTT

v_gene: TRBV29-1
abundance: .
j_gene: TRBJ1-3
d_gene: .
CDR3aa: CSVEDPSSGNTIYF
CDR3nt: TGCAGCGTTGAAGATCCGAGCTCTGGAAACACCATATATTTT

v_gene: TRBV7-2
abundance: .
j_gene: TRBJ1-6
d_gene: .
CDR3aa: CASSLASWVSSYNSPLHF
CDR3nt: TGTGCCAGCAGCTTAGCGAGTTGGGTTAGCTCCTATAATTCACCCCTCCACTTT

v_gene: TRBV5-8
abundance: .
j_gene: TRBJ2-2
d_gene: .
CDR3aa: CASSSQEYTGELFF
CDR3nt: TGTGCCAGCAGCTCACAGGAGTACACCGGGGAGCTGTTTTTT

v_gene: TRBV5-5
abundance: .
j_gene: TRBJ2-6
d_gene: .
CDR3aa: CASSLWTKASGANVLTF
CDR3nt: TGTGCCAGCAGCCTCTGGACAAAGGCCTCTGGGGCCAACGTCCTGACTTTC

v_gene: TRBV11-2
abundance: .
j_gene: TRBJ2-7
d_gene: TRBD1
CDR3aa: CASSPYAGQGKHYEQYF
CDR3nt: TGTGCCAGCAGCCCCTATGCGGGACAGGGTAAACACTACGAGCAGTACTTC

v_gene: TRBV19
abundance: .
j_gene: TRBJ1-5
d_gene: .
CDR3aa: CASRGTALGPQHF
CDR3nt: TGTGCCAGTAGAGGGACTGCGCTCGGCCCCCAGCATTTT

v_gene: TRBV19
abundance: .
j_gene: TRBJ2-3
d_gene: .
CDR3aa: CASSIDPPGSSTDTQYF
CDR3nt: TGTGCCAGTAGTATAGATCCCCCGGGGAGCTCCACAGATACGCAGTATTTT

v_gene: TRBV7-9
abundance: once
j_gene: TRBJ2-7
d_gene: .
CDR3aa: CASSLGNARGEQYF
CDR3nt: TGTGCCAGCAGCTTAGGGAACGCCCGCGGAGAGCAGTACTTC

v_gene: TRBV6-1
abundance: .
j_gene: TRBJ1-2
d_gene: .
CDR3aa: CASSEDSFYGYTF
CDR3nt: TGTGCCAGCAGTGAAGACAGTTTCTATGGCTACACCTTC

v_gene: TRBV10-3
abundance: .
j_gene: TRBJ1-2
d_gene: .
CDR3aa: CATQIGQQDYGYTF
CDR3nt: TGTGCCACCCAAATCGGCCAACAAGACTATGGCTACACCTTC

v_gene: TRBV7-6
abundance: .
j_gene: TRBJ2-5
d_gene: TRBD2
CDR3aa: CASSFGRLAGGQETQYF
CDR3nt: TGTGCCAGCAGCTTCGGTCGACTAGCGGGAGGGCAAGAGACCCAGTACTTC

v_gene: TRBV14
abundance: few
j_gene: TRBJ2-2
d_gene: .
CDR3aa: CASSQQGSGELFF
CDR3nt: TGTGCCAGCAGCCAACAGGGTTCCGGGGAGCTGTTTTTT

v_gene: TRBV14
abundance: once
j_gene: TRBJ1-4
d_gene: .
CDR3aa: CASSQGLREKLFF
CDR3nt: TGTGCCAGCAGCCAAGGTCTCCGGGAAAAACTGTTTTTT

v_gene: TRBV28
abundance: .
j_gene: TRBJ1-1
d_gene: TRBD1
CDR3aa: CASREPRTGRTEAFF
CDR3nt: TGTGCCAGCAGAGAACCCCGGACAGGGCGCACTGAAGCTTTCTTT

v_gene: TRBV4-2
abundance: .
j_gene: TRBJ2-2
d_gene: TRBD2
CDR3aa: CASSQEYLAGGSTGELFF
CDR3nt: TGTGCCAGCAGCCAAGAATACTTAGCGGGGGGGAGCACCGGGGAGCTGTTTTTT

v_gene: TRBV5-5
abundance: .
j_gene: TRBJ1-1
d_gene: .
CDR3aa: CASSAEPATEAFF
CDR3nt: TGTGCCAGCAGCGCAGAGCCGGCCACTGAAGCTTTCTTT

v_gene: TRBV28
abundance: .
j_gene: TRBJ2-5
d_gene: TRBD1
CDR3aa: CASSSHLGGRRETQYF
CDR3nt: TGTGCCAGCAGTTCTCACCTAGGGGGCAGACGGGAGACCCAGTACTTC

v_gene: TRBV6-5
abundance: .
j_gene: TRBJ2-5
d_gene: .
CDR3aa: CASSYEGGGETQYF
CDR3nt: TGTGCCAGCAGTTACGAAGGGGGAGGGGAGACCCAGTACTTC

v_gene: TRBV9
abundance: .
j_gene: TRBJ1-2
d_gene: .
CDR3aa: CASSPRTGSNGYTF
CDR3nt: TGTGCCAGCAGCCCTAGGACCGGGTCGAATGGCTACACCTTC

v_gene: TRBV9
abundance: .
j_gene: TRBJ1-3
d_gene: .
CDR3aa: CASSVDARNSGNTIYF
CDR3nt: TGTGCCAGCAGCGTAGACGCCCGAAACTCTGGAAACACCATATATTTT

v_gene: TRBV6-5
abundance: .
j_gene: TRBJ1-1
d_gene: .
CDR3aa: CASSYPGSMNTEAFF
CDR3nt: TGTGCCAGCAGTTACCCAGGATCAATGAACACTGAAGCTTTCTTT